The 23 T cell receptor beta chains given below trace back to one sample, sequenced in a study of response to subunit inactivated influenza vaccine. TCRdb analysed the RT-PCR reads with MiXCR anew, one entry per CDR3 protein. The sample contains more than 450,000 distinct CDR3 sequences, approximately 7.7% of which appear only once. The sequenced sample was PBMCs from blood, obtained about 23 months after vaccination. The receptors derive from a man between 50 and 69 years old who received an inactivated influenza vaccine.

In its sample, this clonotype was seen a few times. This chain connects TRBV9 to TRBJ2-7, with 12 bases identical to TRBD2. V gave up 0 bases and J gave up 4 bases; unmatched junction bases: 5. Germline V CDR1 and CDR2: SGDLS, YYNGEE. The CDR3 runs to 16 residues. This chain's CDR3 is CASSVGGTSGYYEQYF. CDR3 nucleotides: TGTGCCAGCAGCGTAGGGGGGACTAGCGGGTATTACGAGCAGTACTTC.

This clonotype was seen only a few times. The gene calls are TRBV4-2 and TRBJ2-1; D is uncertain. Germline-derived CDR1 and CDR2 are LGHNA and YNFKEQ. Trimming took off 0 bases at V and 3 bases at J, with 9 bases between the two ends. The CDR3 runs to 15 residues. The CDR3 bases are TGTGCCAGCAGCCAAGAAAGTGCTCGCTACAATGAGCAGTTCTTC. It is translated as CASSQESARYNEQFF.

The chain has TRBV12-3 or TRBV12-4 and TRBJ2-5, with TRBD2 matching over 8 bases. This CDR3 region has 14 residues. V lost 1 base, J lost 6 bases, and 4 bases stayed unmatched. The CDR3 sequence is CASSLGSGEKTQYF. CDR3 nucleotide sequence: TGTGCCAGCAGTTTAGGTAGCGGGGAGAAGACCCAGTACTTC.

This clonotype was seen a few times. The chain employs TRBV20-1 and TRBJ2-1; D uncertain. The V end was cut by 2 bases, the J end by 5 bases, with 7 bases between. This CDR3 has 12 residues. Germline V CDR1 and CDR2: DFQATT, SNEGSKA (reference sequence). This CDR3 reads CSARKDDNEQFF. In nucleotides, the CDR3 is TGCAGTGCTAGAAAGGACGACAATGAGCAGTTCTTC.

The table lists this clonotype with a few counts. This chain connects TRBV20-1 to TRBJ2-7; 15 nucleotides line up with TRBD2. The CDR3 extends over 18 amino acids. V shed 6 bases and J 0 bases; nucleotides not matched to a gene: 12. The germline CDR1 and CDR2 sequences are DFQATT and SNEGSKA (reference sequence). CDR3 sequence: CSALRAGLAGGSSYEQYF. The CDR3 DNA reads TGCAGTGCCCTAAGAGCGGGACTAGCGGGGGGCAGCTCCTACGAGCAGTACTTC.

This sequence joins TRBV27 and TRBJ2-3; D not resolved. V was trimmed by 5 bases and J by 3 bases, leaving 18 bases between them. The CDR3 consists of 16 residues. Germline V gives CDR1 MNHEY, CDR2 SMNVEV (reference sequence). This chain's CDR3 is CASSPTTSPQTDTQYF. DNA of the CDR3: TGTGCCAGCAGTCCGACGACAAGCCCGCAAACAGATACGCAGTATTTT.

This clonotype showed up just a few times. The chain employs TRBV5-6 and TRBJ1-2; D might be TRBD1 (5 bases). This CDR3 is 14 amino acids long. Looked up from germline, CDR1 is SGHDT and CDR2 is YYEEEE. The V gene lost 4 bases and the J gene lost 3 bases, with 13 bases spanning the gap. The CDR3 here is CASSVQGIYYGYTF. Here the CDR3 DNA reads TGTGCCAGCAGCGTTCAGGGAATTTACTATGGCTACACCTTC.

This clonotype was detected ten times or more. The V call is TRBV20-1, the J call TRBJ2-5; D possibly uses TRBD1 or TRBD2 (5 bases each). V was cut by 7 bases and J by 2 bases, with 17 bases left in between. This CDR3 is built from 14 residues. Germline V gene data show CDR1 as DFQATT and CDR2 as SNEGSKA (reference sequence). In DNA form, the CDR3 reads TGCAGTGAGCGGAGACGGAGACAGCAAGAGACCCAGTACTTC. This translates into CSERRRRQQETQYF.

This chain uses TRBV20-1 with TRBJ2-7; D perhaps matches TRBD1 (6 bases). Germline CDR1 is DFQATT and CDR2 is SNEGSKA (reference sequence). V lost 7 bases and J 6 bases, leaving 19 bases between the germline ends. The CDR3 loop spans 13 amino acids. CDR3 DNA sequence: TGCAGTGTCACCCTCCAGGGGTCCGGCGAGCAGTACTTC. This encodes CSVTLQGSGEQYF.

In this sample, this clonotype turned up a few times. The V call is TRBV6-5, the J call TRBJ2-2, with D unresolved. The CDR3 is 15 residues long. Germline-derived CDR1 and CDR2 are MNHEY and SVGAGI. Deletions cut 2 bases from V and 0 bases from J, with 7 bases between. In DNA form, the CDR3 reads TGTGCCAGCAGTTACGGCCAGGCGAACACCGGGGAGCTGTTTTTT. Amino acid sequence: CASSYGQANTGELFF.

This clonotype was recorded many times. The chain joins TRBV5-1 to TRBJ1-2, with TRBD1 matching over 9 bases. The CDR3 loop spans 13 amino acids. The V segment lost 3 bases and the J segment 6 bases; nucleotides outside the gene matches: 3. CDR1 SGHRS and CDR2 YFSETQ come from the germline V gene. CDR3 nucleotide sequence: TGCGCCAGCAGCTCGACAGGGGGGGATGGCTACACCTTC. Translating it yields CASSSTGGDGYTF.

This clonotype was observed at least ten times. The chain uses TRBV25-1 and TRBJ2-7; D not resolved. This CDR3 contains 12 residues. Germline loops: CDR1 MGHDK, CDR2 SYGVNS. Trimming left V 5 bases short and J 6 bases short, with 11 bases between. CDR3 protein: CASSLTFLEQYF. In nucleotides, the CDR3 is TGTGCCAGCAGTCTGACCTTCCTCGAGCAGTACTTC.

This clonotype was counted between two and nine times. The chain couples TRBV19 to TRBJ1-2, with 7 positions matching TRBD1. Trimming at V came to 1 base and at J to 10 bases, leaving 6 bases not matched to a gene. CDR3 length equals 13 residues. Germline CDR1 reads LNHDA; CDR2 reads SQIVND (reference sequence). DNA for the CDR3: TGTGCCAGTAGTATAGCGAGGACAGGAATCTACACCTTC. Residues: CASSIARTGIYTF.

The sample holds many counts of this clonotype. The chain carries TRBV5-1 and TRBJ2-1; D possibly corresponds to TRBD2 (6 bases). CDR1 is SGHRS and CDR2 is YFSETQ in the germline V gene. V was trimmed by 0 bases and J by 5 bases, leaving 12 bases between them. The CDR3 runs to 15 residues. CDR3 amino acids: CASSLALAPHNEQFF. The CDR3 bases are TGCGCCAGCAGCTTGGCCCTAGCGCCCCACAATGAGCAGTTCTTC.

This clonotype has a handful of counts. The genes are TRBV19 and TRBJ2-1; TRBD2 matches at 7 bases. V dropped 3 bases and J dropped 2; count of bases not matched to a gene: 4. Germline CDR1 and CDR2: LNHDA and SQIVND (reference sequence). The CDR3 has 15 amino acids. The CDR3 protein is CASSMSLAAYNEQFF. CDR3 nucleotides: TGTGCCAGTAGTATGTCCCTAGCGGCCTACAATGAGCAGTTCTTC.

This clonotype occurred a few times. V and J are TRBV12-3 or TRBV12-4 and TRBJ1-3; 7 positions match TRBD1. This CDR3 is built from 13 residues. V was clipped by 2 bases and J by 10 bases; unmatched bases: 5. The DNA for the CDR3 is TGTGCCAGCAGTTTAAGAGACAGGGCTACCATATATTTT. The encoded protein is CASSLRDRATIYF.

Ten or more counts support this clonotype. The rearrangement uses TRBV12-3 or TRBV12-4 and TRBJ2-2, with unresolved D. Trimming stripped 6 bases from V and 6 bases from J, with 14 bases between. The CDR3 extends over 14 amino acids. CDR3 bases: TGTGCCAGCAGGCAAGGTCCGGCGGCCGGGGAGCTGTTTTTT. Protein sequence: CASRQGPAAGELFF.

The chain employs TRBV7-2 and TRBJ2-7, with no clear D. Germline-derived CDR1 and CDR2 are SGHTA and FQGNSA. CDR3 length: 14 amino acids. V was cut by 3 bases and J by 6 bases, with 15 bases left in between. The CDR3: CASSLTLPLFEQYF. The CDR3, as DNA: TGTGCCAGCAGCTTGACGCTTCCCCTGTTCGAGCAGTACTTC.

This clonotype was detected many times. The chain has TRBV6-1 and TRBJ1-1; 9 bases fit TRBD1. The germline gives CDR1 MNHNS, CDR2 SASEGT. This CDR3 has 13 residues. The V gene end was trimmed by 3 bases and the J gene end by 10 bases; junction bases not matched to a gene: 6. CDR3 sequence: CASSDRGQGAAFF. The CDR3 DNA reads as TGTGCCAGCAGTGACCGGGGACAGGGCGCAGCTTTCTTT.

The chain links TRBV20-1 to TRBJ1-5; tentatively, D is TRBD1 (5 bases). The germline CDR1 and CDR2 sequences are DFQATT and SNEGSKA (reference sequence). Trimming shortened V by 3 bases and J by 3 bases, and 12 bases separated the two germline ends. This CDR3 spans 14 amino acids. DNA of the CDR3: TGCAGTGCTAGTCTGGGACTAAACAATCAGCCCCAGCATTTT. Encoded protein: CSASLGLNNQPQHF.

The J gene is TRBJ2-1, the V gene TRBV25-1, with 9 bases identical to TRBD2. With V trimmed by 3 bases and J by 14 bases, 5 bases remained unmatched. The CDR3 length is 12 residues. The V gene's germline CDR1 is MGHDK and CDR2 SYGVNS. Written as DNA, the CDR3 is TGTGCCAGCAGTGATCCTAGCGGGATTAAGTTCTTC. Translation: CASSDPSGIKFF.

This clonotype has more than one count but fewer than ten. The chain joins TRBV2 to TRBJ1-1; D unclear. This CDR3 comprises 13 residues. V lost 7 bases, J lost 2 bases, and 11 bases lay in between. The germline gives CDR1 SNHLY, CDR2 FYNNEI. The CDR3 DNA sequence: TGTGCCAGCAATACTCACAGAAACACTGAAGCTTTCTTT. It codes for CASNTHRNTEAFF.

The rearrangement links TRBV27 to TRBJ2-2, with TRBD2 matching over 10 bases. The ends lost 2 bases at V and 3 bases at J; junction bases unmatched: 3. The CDR3 has 16 residues. CDR1 and CDR2 (germline): MNHEY, SMNVEV (reference sequence). The CDR3 sequence: CASSLGLAGDTGELFF. The CDR3 bases are TGTGCCAGCAGTTTAGGGCTAGCGGGAGACACCGGGGAGCTGTTTTTT.